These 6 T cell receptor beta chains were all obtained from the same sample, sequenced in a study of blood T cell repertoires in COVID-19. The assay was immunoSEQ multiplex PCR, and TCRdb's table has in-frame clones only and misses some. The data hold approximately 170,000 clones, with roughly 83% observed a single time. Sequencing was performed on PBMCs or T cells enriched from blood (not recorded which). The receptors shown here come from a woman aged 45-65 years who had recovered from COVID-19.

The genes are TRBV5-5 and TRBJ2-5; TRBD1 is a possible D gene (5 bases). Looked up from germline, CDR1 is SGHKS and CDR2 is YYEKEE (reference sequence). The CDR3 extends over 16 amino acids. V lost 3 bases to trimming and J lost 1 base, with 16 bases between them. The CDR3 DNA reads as TGTGCCAGCAGCTCAAACCTACAGGCGGCCCAAGAGACCCAGTACTTC. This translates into CASSSNLQAAQETQYF.

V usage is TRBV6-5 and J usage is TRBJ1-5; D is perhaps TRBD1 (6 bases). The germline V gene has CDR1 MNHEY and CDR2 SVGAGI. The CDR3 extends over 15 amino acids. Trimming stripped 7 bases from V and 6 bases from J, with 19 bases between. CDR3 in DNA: TGTGCCAGCATCGAAGGGGCAGGGGAAAGTCAGCCCCAGCATTTT. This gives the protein CASIEGAGESQPQHF.

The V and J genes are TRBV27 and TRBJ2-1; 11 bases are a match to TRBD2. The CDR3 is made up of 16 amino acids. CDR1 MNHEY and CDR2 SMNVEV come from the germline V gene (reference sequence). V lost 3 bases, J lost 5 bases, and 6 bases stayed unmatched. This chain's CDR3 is CASSLGLAGGNNEQFF. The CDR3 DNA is TGTGCCAGCAGTTTGGGGCTAGCGGGAGGTAACAATGAGCAGTTCTTC.

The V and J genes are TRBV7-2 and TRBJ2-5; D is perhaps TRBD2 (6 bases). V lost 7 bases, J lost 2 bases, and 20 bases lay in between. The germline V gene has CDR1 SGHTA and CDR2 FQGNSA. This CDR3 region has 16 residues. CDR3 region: CASTPGVGAGQETQYF. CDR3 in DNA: TGTGCCAGCACCCCCGGGGTGGGAGCGGGTCAAGAGACCCAGTACTTC.

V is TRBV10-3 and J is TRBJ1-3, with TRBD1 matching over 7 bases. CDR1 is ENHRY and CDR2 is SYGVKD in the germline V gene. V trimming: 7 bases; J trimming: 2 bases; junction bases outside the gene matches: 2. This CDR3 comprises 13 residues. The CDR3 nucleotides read TGTGCCATCAACCAGGGGGCTGGAAACACCATATATTTT. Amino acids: CAINQGAGNTIYF.

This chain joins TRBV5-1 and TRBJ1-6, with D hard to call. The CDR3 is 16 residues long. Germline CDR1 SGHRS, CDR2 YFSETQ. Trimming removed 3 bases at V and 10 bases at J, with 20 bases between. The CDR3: CASSSGSSTLESPLHF. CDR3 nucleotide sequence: TGCGCCAGCAGCTCCGGGAGCAGTACTTTGGAATCACCCCTCCACTTT.